A single sample gave rise to the 21 T cell receptor beta chains below, sequenced in a study of T cells in Graves' hyperthyroidism and ophthalmopathy. Regions amplified from RNA transcripts were the TCR beta CDR3 regions. HTBI primers drove first-round RT-PCR of the TCR CDR3. TCRdb called the multiplex PCR reads again in MiXCR, with one record for every CDR3 protein. The table has hundreds of thousands of distinct CDR3 sequences, roughly a quarter seen once. Sequenced material: blood. The source of these receptors is a woman aged 25 to 39 with Graves' ophthalmopathy.

This clonotype showed up many times. This chain connects TRBV10-3 to TRBJ1-6; TRBD1 agrees at 11 bases. This CDR3 is built from 15 residues. Germline CDR1 reads ENHRY; CDR2 reads SYGVKD. The junction had 3 bases not matched to a gene; V was cut back by 6 bases and J by 5 bases. In DNA form, the CDR3 reads TGTGCCATCAGCCAGGGACAGGGGGATAATTCACCCCTCCACTTT. As protein: CAISQGQGDNSPLHF.

The genes are TRBV7-2 and TRBJ2-7; 9 bases fit TRBD1. The CDR3 runs to 15 residues. CDR1 SGHTA and CDR2 FQGNSA come from the germline V gene. J gave up 2 bases and V 6 bases, and 8 bases lay outside the gene matches. CDR3: CASSDGGQGTYEQYF. The CDR3, as DNA: TGTGCCAGCAGTGACGGGGGACAGGGAACCTACGAGCAGTACTTC.

This chain uses TRBV11-1 with TRBJ2-7, with 8 positions matching TRBD1. The CDR3 contains 16 residues. Per germline, CDR1 SGHAT and CDR2 FQDESV (reference sequence). V lost 6 bases to trimming and J lost 4 bases; unmatched junction nucleotides: 14. CDR3: CASSHPLGTGLYEQYF. The CDR3 nucleotides read TGTGCCAGCAGTCACCCTCTCGGGACAGGACTATACGAGCAGTACTTC.

In its sample, this clonotype was seen many times. The rearrangement links TRBV6-1 to TRBJ1-5, with D uncertain. Germline loops: CDR1 MNHNS, CDR2 SASEGT. Between the trimmed V and J ends, which lost 6 bases and 0 bases, there was a span of 9 bases. CDR3 length equals 14 residues. DNA for the CDR3: TGTGCCAGCAGCCTTCTATCTAGCAATCAGCCCCAGCATTTT. Translating gives CASSLLSSNQPQHF.

Ten or more counts support this clonotype. The rearrangement joins TRBV19 to TRBJ2-5; 12 bases are shared with TRBD1. The CDR3 runs 14 residues. CDR1 LNHDA and CDR2 SQIVND come from the germline V gene (reference sequence). The V segment lost 4 bases and the J segment 4 bases; nucleotides outside the gene matches: 1. The CDR3 sequence is CASSKGQGAETQYF. CDR3 nucleotides: TGTGCCAGTAGTAAGGGACAGGGGGCAGAGACCCAGTACTTC.

This clonotype showed up many times. The J gene is TRBJ2-5, the V gene TRBV27, with a tentative D call TRBD1 (5 bases). Trimming removed 5 bases from V and 5 bases from J, with 12 bases in between. Germline assignment: CDR1 MNHEY and CDR2 SMNVEV (reference sequence). The CDR3 is made up of 13 amino acids. CDR3 region: CASSLRVFETQYF. For the CDR3, the DNA is TGTGCCAGCAGTCTCAGGGTTTTCGAGACCCAGTACTTC.

The chain is built from TRBV30 and TRBJ1-6; D uncertain. CDR3 size: 13 residues. Germline-derived CDR1 and CDR2 are GTSNPN and SVGIG (reference sequence). V was pared by 3 bases and J by 0 bases, with 3 bases between. The CDR3 sequence is CAWRSSYNSPLHF. For the CDR3, the DNA is TGTGCCTGGAGGAGCTCCTATAATTCACCCCTCCACTTT.

The gene calls are TRBV12-3 or TRBV12-4 and TRBJ2-5, with D perhaps assigned TRBD1 or TRBD2 (5 bases each). The CDR3 contains 13 residues. Trimming took 6 bases from V and 5 from J, leaving 13 bases between them. CDR3 sequence: CASRGVVGETQYF. The CDR3 DNA reads TGTGCCAGCAGGGGGGTCGTGGGCGAGACCCAGTACTTC.

This clonotype was detected only once. A much larger clone is a single base away; this may be a read error. The chain employs TRBV28 and TRBJ2-7, with D unclear. Trimming took off 8 bases at V and 6 bases at J, with 14 bases between the two ends. Looked up from germline, CDR1 is MDHEN and CDR2 is SYDVKM. This CDR3 region has 12 residues. The CDR3: CASCQDSLEQYF. CDR3 DNA: TGTGCCAGCTGTCAGGATTCTCTCGAGCAGTACTTC.

This clonotype was counted ten times or more. V gene TRBV6-1 combines with J gene TRBJ1-2, with D unresolved. Germline V gene lookup returns CDR1 MNHNS and CDR2 SASEGT. V was pared by 7 bases and J by 4 bases, with 7 bases between. The CDR3 spans 11 residues. CDR3 sequence: CASTAFYGYTF. DNA for the CDR3: TGTGCCAGCACAGCTTTCTATGGCTACACCTTC.

The chain carries TRBV9 and TRBJ1-3; D is uncertain. The CDR3 contains 15 residues. Germline V gene lookup returns CDR1 SGDLS and CDR2 YYNGEE. V was cut by 0 bases and J by 0 bases, with 7 bases left in between. The CDR3 DNA is TGTGCCAGCAGCGTAGGATCACACTCTGGAAACACCATATATTTT. Its protein is CASSVGSHSGNTIYF.

The V and J genes are TRBV12-3 or TRBV12-4 and TRBJ1-2; 7 bases fit TRBD1. The CDR3 totals 14 residues. V dropped 5 bases and J dropped 7; count of bases not matched to a gene: 10. The CDR3 DNA sequence: TGTGCCAGCAGTCGGGACAGTTCTCCGCGTGGCTACACCTTC. Protein product: CASSRDSSPRGYTF.

The chain carries TRBV6-1 and TRBJ1-1; TRBD1 might be the D (5 bases). The CDR3 consists of 14 residues. The germline V gene encodes CDR1 MNHNS and CDR2 SASEGT. Deletions cut 0 bases from V and 6 bases from J, with 11 bases between. DNA of the CDR3: TGTGCCAGCAGTGAAGCGCTTCAACAGGCTGAAGCTTTCTTT. This sequence encodes CASSEALQQAEAFF.

About this clonotype itself: Just one base apart from a much larger clone, this may be a read error. The CDR3 bases are TGTGCCAGCAGTTTACCACTCAGGACCCAACGGGTGTCGCGCGGGGAGCTGTTTTTT. This codes for CASSLPLRTQRVSRGELFF. The chain recombines TRBV27 with TRBJ2-2, with D hard to call. Germline V lookup: CDR1 MNHEY, CDR2 SMNVEV (reference sequence). The CDR3 covers 19 residues. V was trimmed by 2 bases and J by 7 bases, leaving 26 bases between them.

The chain joins TRBV29-1 to TRBJ2-7; D not resolved. Per germline, CDR1 SQVTM and CDR2 ANQGSEA. The CDR3 totals 13 residues. Trimming removed 4 bases at V and 0 bases at J, with 10 bases between. The CDR3 nucleotides read TGCAGCGTTGCCCCCGTCAGCTCCTACGAGCAGTACTTC. This gives the protein CSVAPVSSYEQYF.

Ten or more counts support this clonotype. The rearrangement links TRBV6-4 to TRBJ2-7; TRBD2 might be the D (5 bases). V lost 7 bases and J 1 base, leaving 23 bases between the germline ends. Germline CDR1 MRHNA, CDR2 SNTAGT. CDR3 length: 17 amino acids. The chain's CDR3 is CASNSKEALILSYEQYF. CDR3 in DNA: TGTGCCAGCAACTCGAAGGAGGCCCTGATTTTATCCTACGAGCAGTACTTC.

This clonotype has at least ten counts. The chain links TRBV29-1 to TRBJ1-3, with D possibly being TRBD1 (5 bases). The CDR3 loop spans 16 amino acids. The V and J ends lost 8 bases and 3 bases respectively, with 23 bases between them. In germline, CDR1 is SQVTM, CDR2 ANQGSEA. CDR3 sequence reads: CSIPVRDDSFGNTIYF. CDR3 coding DNA: TGCAGCATCCCCGTGAGGGACGACAGTTTTGGAAACACCATATATTTT.

There are many counts of this clonotype. The chain combines TRBV20-1 with TRBJ1-1; weak D call: TRBD1 (6 bases). Looked up from germline, CDR1 is DFQATT and CDR2 is SNEGSKA (reference sequence). The CDR3 contains 17 residues. Trimming stripped 0 bases from V and 1 base from J, with 18 bases between. The CDR3 DNA is TGCAGTGCTAGAGATACGGGACACCGGATAAGGAACACTGAAGCTTTCTTT. It translates to CSARDTGHRIRNTEAFF.

Comment on this clonotype: A much larger clone lies one base from this, so it may be a read error. The genes are TRBV2 and TRBJ2-4, with a weak D call TRBD1 (5 bases). This CDR3 is 13 amino acids long. CDR1 and CDR2 from the germline V gene are SNHLY and FYNNEI. Here the CDR3 reads CASTEQVRNIQYF. In nucleotides, the CDR3 is TGTGCCAGCACTGAACAGGTGCGAAACATTCAGTACTTC.

The V gene is TRBV6-4, the J gene TRBJ2-2; a weak D match, TRBD2 (5 bases). V lost 4 bases, J lost 7 bases, and 13 bases lay in between. This CDR3 region has 14 residues. The germline gives CDR1 MRHNA, CDR2 SNTAGT. The CDR3 sequence: CASSALWGVGELFF. CDR3 nucleotides: TGTGCCAGCAGTGCGCTCTGGGGAGTCGGGGAGCTGTTTTTT.

This clonotype was recorded many times. At one end, the junction sequence differs from germline, possibly due to a read error. The chain has TRBV28 and TRBJ2-7; 7 bases map to TRBD1. This CDR3 is 13 amino acids long. Germline loops: CDR1 MDHEN, CDR2 SYDVKM. For the CDR3, the DNA is TGTGCCAGCACTTTAGGGGGCAAGGACGAGCAGTACTTC. Amino acids: CASTLGGKDEQYF.